This paragraph covers one TCR beta chain sequence. Antigen: not known. The donors were members of the approximately 110-subject validation cohort (separate from the roughly 670-subject first cohort). CDR1 and CDR2 from the germline V gene are MNHNY and SVGAGI (reference sequence). The CDR3 contains 14 residues. V lost 6 bases and J 4 bases, leaving 13 bases between the germline ends. The data are from a study of cytomegalovirus exposure and HLA in healthy donors. Study-level points and caveats: Altogether, some 170 TCR beta chains were recorded as cytomegalovirus-associated. Rare TCR sequences predominated, though certain public TCRs were found in many donors.

Sequencing used immunoSEQ multiplex PCR; TCRdb keeps in-frame clones, though not all of them. The sample consists of about 120,000 clones, 88% of them appearing once. What was sequenced was PBMCs. The gene calls are TRBV6-6 and TRBJ2-1; D is ambiguous. The receptor was isolated from a woman in her twenties or thirties in good health and CMV-seropositive. The CDR3 nucleotides read TGTGCCAGCAGCCCCGCGGTAGGATACAATGAGCAGTTCTTC. This codes for CASSPAVGYNEQFF.